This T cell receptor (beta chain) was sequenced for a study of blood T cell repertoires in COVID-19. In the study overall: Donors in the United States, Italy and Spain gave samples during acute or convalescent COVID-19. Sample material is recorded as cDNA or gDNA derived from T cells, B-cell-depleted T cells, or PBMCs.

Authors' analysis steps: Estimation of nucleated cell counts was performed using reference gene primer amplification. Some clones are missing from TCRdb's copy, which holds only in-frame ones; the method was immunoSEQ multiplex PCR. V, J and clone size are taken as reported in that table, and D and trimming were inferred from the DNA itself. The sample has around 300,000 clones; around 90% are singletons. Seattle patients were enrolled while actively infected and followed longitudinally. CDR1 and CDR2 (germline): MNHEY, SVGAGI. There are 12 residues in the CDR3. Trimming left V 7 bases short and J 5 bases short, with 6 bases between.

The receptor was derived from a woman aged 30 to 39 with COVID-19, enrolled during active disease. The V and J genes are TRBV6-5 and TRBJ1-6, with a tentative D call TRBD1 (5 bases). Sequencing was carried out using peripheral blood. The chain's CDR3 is CASKGDNSPLHF. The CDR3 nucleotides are TGTGCCAGCAAAGGGGATAATTCACCCCTCCACTTT.